In this sample, the clone carrying this T cell receptor (beta chain) turned up a few times. Its antigen is unknown. This sample is part of a study of CD8+CD57+ T cells in acquired aplastic anemia. Study-level findings and limits: Simpson's diversity of CD8+ cells was not significantly different in patients compared with controls.

The CDR3 is 18 amino acids. Germline lookup yields CDR1 MNHEY and CDR2 SVGAGI. V was trimmed by 4 bases and J by 4 bases, leaving 25 bases between them. The template for TCR beta VDJ and CDR3 sequence profiling was genomic DNA. TCRdb reprocessed the reads with MiXCR, giving one entry per CDR3 protein. Among 160,000 or so distinct CDR3 sequences listed, 45% to 55% were seen once. Selection for sequencing was limited to patients who had shown CD8+CD57+ cell expansion by flow cytometry. The patients all had a severe acquired aplastic anemia diagnosis. Patients were untreated when blood was sampled. The clonotype comes from a human donor with aplastic anemia. Sequencing was done on a sample of sorted CD4+, CD8+, or CD8+CD57+ T cells (not recorded which) from PBMCs. The chain couples TRBV6-5 to TRBJ2-5; a weak D match, TRBD2 (5 bases). The CDR3 loop is CASSWKRGLGGVRETQYF. The CDR3 DNA is TGTGCCAGCAGTTGGAAACGGGGTCTGGGTGGGGTTAGAGAGACCCAGTACTTC.